One sample yielded the 19 T cell receptor beta chains listed below, sequenced in a study of blood T cells in healthy people across ages. Combining a sample-barcoded 5' primer with a J-beta primer mix, a second PCR ran for about 7 to 12 cycles. TCRdb re-called the 5' RACE reads through MiXCR, storing one row per CDR3 protein. Of approximately 730,000 distinct CDR3 sequences in the sample, around 40% are singletons; the top ten hold roughly 19%. Sequencing was carried out using blood. Receptors were obtained from a woman aged 55-75 years in good health.

In its sample, this clonotype was seen many times. The chain combines TRBV5-1 with TRBJ2-1, with 13 bases aligning to TRBD2. This CDR3 comprises 16 residues. V lost 2 bases and J lost 4; bases outside the gene matches: 3. CDR1 and CDR2 from the germline V gene are SGHRS and YFSETQ. CDR3 residues: CASSFGLAGVYNEQFF. The CDR3 DNA reads TGCGCCAGCAGCTTCGGACTAGCGGGGGTATACAATGAGCAGTTCTTC.

This clonotype was observed many times. The V call is TRBV20-1, the J call TRBJ2-5, with 7 bases lining up with TRBD2. J was trimmed by 2 bases and V by 8 bases; bases with no gene match: 14. CDR1 is DFQATT and CDR2 is SNEGSKA in the germline V gene (reference sequence). The CDR3 is 15 residues long. The CDR3 coding sequence is TGCAGTTCGAATGGGGGGGAAGGAGCTCAAGAGACCCAGTACTTC. Protein: CSSNGGEGAQETQYF.

CDR3 region: CSVERQGYGYTF. The CDR3, as DNA: TGCAGCGTTGAGAGGCAGGGCTATGGCTACACCTTC. V and J are TRBV29-1 and TRBJ1-2; tentative D call: TRBD1 (5 bases). Trimming removed 3 bases at V and 4 bases at J, with 9 bases between. Germline values: CDR1 SQVTM, CDR2 ANQGSEA. The CDR3 is made up of 12 amino acids. Looking up the rest from reference TRBV29-1 and TRBJ1-2 gives the full variable domain: SAVISQKPSRDICQRGTSLTIQCQVDSQVTMMFWYRQQPGQSLTLIATANQGSEATYESGFVIDKFPISRPNLTFSTLTVSNMSPEDSSIYLCSVERQGYGYTFGSGTRLTVV.

The CDR3 sequence: CASSALAGKAEQFF. CDR3 coding DNA: TGTGCCAGCAGCGCTCTTGCAGGGAAGGCTGAGCAGTTCTTC. The chain has TRBV9 and TRBJ2-1; TRBD1 is a possible D gene (5 bases). CDR1 SGDLS and CDR2 YYNGEE come from the germline V gene. The CDR3 consists of 14 residues. Trimming left V 3 bases short and J 9 bases short, with 16 bases between.

V gene TRBV12-3 or TRBV12-4 combines with J gene TRBJ2-1; the match to TRBD1 covers 7 bases. The CDR3 runs to 15 residues. Unmatched junction bases numbered 12, after V lost 7 bases and J lost 6 bases. CDR3 protein: CASIPRDSPVNEQFF. CDR3 nucleotides: TGTGCCAGCATCCCGAGGGACAGTCCGGTCAATGAGCAGTTCTTC.

V usage is TRBV15 and J usage is TRBJ1-2; D remains unclear. The CDR3 is 13 amino acids. With 3 bases removed from V and 3 bases from J, the gap between germline ends came to 8 bases. The germline V gene encodes CDR1 LNHNV and CDR2 YYDKDF (reference sequence). In nucleotides, the CDR3 is TGTGCCACCAGCAGGGATACCTACTATGGCTACACCTTC. It specifies CATSRDTYYGYTF.

This clonotype was counted many times. The chain joins TRBV11-2 to TRBJ2-1; D may match TRBD1 or TRBD2 (5 bases each). With 0 bases removed from V and 15 bases from J, the gap between germline ends came to 15 bases. CDR1 is SGHAT, CDR2 FQNNGV, per germline. This CDR3 has 13 amino acids. CDR3 residues: CASSLESGARSFF. DNA for the CDR3: TGTGCCAGCAGCTTAGAATCCGGGGCGAGATCGTTCTTC.

The rearrangement links TRBV5-1 to TRBJ2-1, with D possibly matching TRBD2 (5 bases). V was pared by 2 bases and J by 3 bases, with 15 bases between. This CDR3 contains 16 residues. Germline CDR1 is SGHRS and CDR2 is YFSETQ. The DNA of the CDR3 is TGCGCCAGCAGCTTTAATCTAGCTGCCCGCTACAATGAGCAGTTCTTC. This codes for CASSFNLAARYNEQFF.

The V and J genes are TRBV10-3 and TRBJ2-7, with 12 bases identical to TRBD2. From germline, CDR1 is ENHRY and CDR2 SYGVKD. The CDR3 runs to 14 residues. Losses at the gene ends were 6 bases for V and 4 bases for J; bases not matched to a gene: 4. CDR3 in DNA: TGTGCCATCAGCCCTAGCGGGGGGGCTTACGAGCAGTACTTC. Amino acids: CAISPSGGAYEQYF.

The gene calls are TRBV10-3 and TRBJ2-1; D remains ambiguous. CDR1 and CDR2 from the germline V gene are ENHRY and SYGVKD. This CDR3 region has 11 residues. V was cut by 7 bases and J by 5 bases, with 6 bases left in between. The CDR3, as DNA: TGTGCCATCAAGGACCACAATGAGCAGTTCTTC. Its translation: CAIKDHNEQFF.

A single count supports this clonotype. A much larger clone differs from this one at a single base, so this may be a read error. The chain uses TRBV4-2 and TRBJ2-3; TRBD2 is a possible D gene (5 bases). V was shortened by 4 bases and J by 3 bases, with 23 bases between the two germline ends. The CDR3 runs to 18 residues. CDR1 is LGHNA and CDR2 is YNFKEQ in the germline V gene. DNA of the CDR3: TGTGCCAGCAGCCGAGATTGGGGAGTAGCCAGCCCGACAGATACGCAGTATTTT. Translation gives CASSRDWGVASPTDTQYF.

As to this clonotype: This may be a read error: a much more frequent sequence differs by one nucleotide. The rearrangement uses TRBV20-1 and TRBJ1-1; 7 bases align to TRBD1. The V segment lost 5 bases and the J segment 6 bases; nucleotides outside the gene matches: 9. Germline lookup yields CDR1 DFQATT and CDR2 SNEGSKA (reference sequence). The CDR3 sequence is 13 residues long. The CDR3, as DNA: TGCAGTGCTGACAGGGAGCGGGGGGCTGAAGCTTTCTTT. Its protein is CSADRERGAEAFF.

This chain joins TRBV3-1 and TRBJ2-5; D is possibly TRBD2 (5 bases). V was shortened by 1 base and J by 11 bases, with 14 bases between the two germline ends. Germline values: CDR1 LGHDT, CDR2 YNNKEL (reference sequence). The CDR3 has 13 amino acids. The CDR3 loop reads CASSQGLLNEQYF. The CDR3 nucleotides are TGTGCCAGCAGCCAAGGACTATTGAATGAGCAGTACTTC.

On this clonotype: Being one base from a much bigger clone, this may be a read error. V is TRBV4-3 and J is TRBJ2-1; 9 nucleotides match TRBD2. The J call may not be correct, given that the DNA end is closer to TRBJ2-7. The CDR3 totals 18 residues. From germline, CDR1 is LGHNA and CDR2 YSLEER. Written as DNA, the CDR3 is TGCGCCAGCAGCCAAGAAGGGGGACCGGGACTAGCCTACAATGAGCAGTACTTC. Encoded protein: CASSQEGGPGLAYNEQYF.

This clonotype was seen repeatedly, ten times or more. This chain's CDR3 is CASAKALLNEKLFF. In DNA form, the CDR3 reads TGTGCCAGCGCGAAGGCCCTGCTTAATGAAAAACTGTTTTTT. The V and J genes are TRBV6-2 or TRBV6-3 and TRBJ1-4; D not certain. CDR3 length: 14 residues. The V gene lost 8 bases and the J gene lost 4 bases, with 14 bases spanning the gap. Per germline, CDR1 MNHEY and CDR2 SVGEGT.

The chain recombines TRBV7-2 with TRBJ2-7; possible D gene TRBD1, 5 bases. Germline assignment: CDR1 SGHTA and CDR2 FQGNSA. The CDR3 totals 14 residues. The V end was cut by 5 bases, the J end by 0 bases, with 11 bases between. DNA of the CDR3: TGTGCCAGCAGCCCGAGACAGCACTCCTACGAGCAGTACTTC. Its protein is CASSPRQHSYEQYF.

In the case of this clonotype: One end of the junction varies from germline; a read error may be responsible. The chain recombines TRBV12-3 or TRBV12-4 with TRBJ1-2; 7 nucleotides line up with TRBD1. This CDR3 contains 14 residues. CDR3 residues: CAGSLGTANYGYTF. The CDR3 bases are TGTGCCGGCAGTTTAGGGACAGCTAACTATGGCTACACCTTC.

A word on this clonotype: The germline gene is not matched at one end of the junction; a read error may be the cause. This chain links TRBV10-3 with TRBJ2-2; TRBD2 matches 11 bases. The CDR3 sequence is 16 residues long. Germline V gene lookup returns CDR1 ENHRY and CDR2 SYGVKD. CDR3 protein: CAISESTSGNIGELFF. CDR3 in DNA: TGTGCCATCAGTGAGTCGACTAGCGGGAACATCGGGGAGCTGTTTTTT.

The genes are TRBV6-1 and TRBJ2-7; TRBD2 agrees at 10 bases. Germline V gene lookup returns CDR1 MNHNS and CDR2 SASEGT. V lost 4 bases, J lost 12 bases, and 15 bases stayed unmatched. The CDR3 loop spans 15 amino acids. The CDR3 reads CASSAIAGGGETRYF. Written as DNA, the CDR3 is TGTGCCAGCAGTGCGATAGCGGGAGGAGGTGAGACCCGGTACTTC.